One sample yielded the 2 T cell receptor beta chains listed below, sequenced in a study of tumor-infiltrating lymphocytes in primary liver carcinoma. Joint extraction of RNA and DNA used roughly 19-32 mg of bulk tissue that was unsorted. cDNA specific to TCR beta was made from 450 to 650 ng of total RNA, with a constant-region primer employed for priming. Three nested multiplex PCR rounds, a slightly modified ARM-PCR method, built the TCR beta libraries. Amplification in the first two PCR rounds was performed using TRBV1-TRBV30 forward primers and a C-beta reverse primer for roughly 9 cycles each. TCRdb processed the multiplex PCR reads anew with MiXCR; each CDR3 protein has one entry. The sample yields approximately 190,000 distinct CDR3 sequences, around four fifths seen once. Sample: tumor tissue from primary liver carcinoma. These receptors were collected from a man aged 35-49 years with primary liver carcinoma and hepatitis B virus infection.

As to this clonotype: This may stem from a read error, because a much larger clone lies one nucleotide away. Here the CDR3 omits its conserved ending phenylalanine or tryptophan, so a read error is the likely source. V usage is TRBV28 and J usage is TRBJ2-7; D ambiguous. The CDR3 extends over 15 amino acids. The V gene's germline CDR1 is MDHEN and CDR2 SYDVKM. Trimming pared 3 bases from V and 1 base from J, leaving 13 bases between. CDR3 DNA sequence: TGTGCCAGCAGTTTCCACCACTTCGGTTCCTACGAGCAGTACATC. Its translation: CASSFHHFGSYEQYI.

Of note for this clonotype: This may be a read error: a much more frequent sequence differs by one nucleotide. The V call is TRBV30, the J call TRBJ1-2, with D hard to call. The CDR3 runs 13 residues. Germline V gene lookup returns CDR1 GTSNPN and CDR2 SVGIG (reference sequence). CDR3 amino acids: CVWNGGLSSGYTF. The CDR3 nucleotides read TGTGTCTGGAACGGCGGACTCTCCAGCGGCTACACCTTC.